This T cell receptor (beta chain) was obtained from a study of cytomegalovirus exposure and HLA in healthy donors. Study-level points and caveats: In a later analysis, at a false discovery rate of 0.05, roughly 17,000 TCR beta sequences were associated with HLA alleles. Among TCR sequences, most were rare, though some public TCRs appeared in many donors.

13 Jbeta primers and 60 Vbeta primers were used for the PCR. Assay: immunoSEQ multiplex PCR; the TCRdb copy retains only in-frame clones and omits some. The sample contains 150,000 to 170,000 clones, about 74% of which appear only once. Comments on this clone: As yet, its antigen is unknown.

The CDR3 spans 14 residues. Looked up from germline, CDR1 is SGHNT and CDR2 is YENEEA. The germline V and J ends were trimmed by 2 bases and 4 bases, with 11 bases remaining between them. This chain joins TRBV11-3 and TRBJ1-1; D is undetermined. The sequenced sample consisted of PBMCs. This TCR was recovered from a woman aged 40 to 49 in good health and CMV-seronegative. The CDR3 loop is CASSLRAEGTEAFF. The CDR3 DNA follows: TGTGCCAGCAGCTTAAGGGCGGAGGGCACTGAAGCTTTCTTT.